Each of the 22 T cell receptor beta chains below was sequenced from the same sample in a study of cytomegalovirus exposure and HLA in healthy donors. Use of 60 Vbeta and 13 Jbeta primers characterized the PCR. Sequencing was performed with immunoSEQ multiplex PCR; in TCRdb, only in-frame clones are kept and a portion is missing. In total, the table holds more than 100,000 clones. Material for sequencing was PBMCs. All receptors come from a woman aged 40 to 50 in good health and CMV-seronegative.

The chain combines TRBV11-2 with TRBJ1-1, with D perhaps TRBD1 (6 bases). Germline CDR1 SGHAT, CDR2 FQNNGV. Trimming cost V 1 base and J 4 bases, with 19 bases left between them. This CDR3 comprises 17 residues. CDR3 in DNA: TGTGCCAGCAGCTTAGGGGGGCCAGGGTCTAAGGGCACTGAAGCTTTCTTT. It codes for CASSLGGPGSKGTEAFF. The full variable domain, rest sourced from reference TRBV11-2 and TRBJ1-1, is EAGVAQSPRYKIIEKRQSVAFWCNPISGHATLYWYQQILGQGPKLLIQFQNNGVVDDSQLPKDRFSAERLKGVDSTLKIQPAKLEDSAVYLCASSLGGPGSKGTEAFFGQGTRLTVV.

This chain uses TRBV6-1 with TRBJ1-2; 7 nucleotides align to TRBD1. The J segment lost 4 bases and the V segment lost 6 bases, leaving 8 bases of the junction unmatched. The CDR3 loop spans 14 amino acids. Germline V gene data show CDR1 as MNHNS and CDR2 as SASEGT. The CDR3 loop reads CASSPTGSGYGYTF. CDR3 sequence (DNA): TGTGCCAGCAGCCCGACAGGGTCGGGCTATGGCTACACCTTC.

CDR3 coding DNA: TGCGCCAGCAGCTCCGAGGCAGGGGGCTCCTACGAGCAGTACTTC. Its translation: CASSSEAGGSYEQYF. The genes are TRBV5-1 and TRBJ2-7; 7 bases match TRBD1. The V gene's germline CDR1 is SGHRS and CDR2 YFSETQ. V dropped 3 bases and J dropped 0; count of bases not matched to a gene: 6. The CDR3 is 15 residues long. The variable domain in full, completed from reference TRBV5-1 and TRBJ2-7, reads KAGVTQTPRYLIKTRGQQVTLSCSPISGHRSVSWYQQTPGQGLQFLFEYFSETQRNKGNFPGRFSGRQFSNSRSEMNVSTLELGDSALYLCASSSEAGGSYEQYFGPGTRLTVT.

The CDR3 bases are TGTGCCAGCAGCGTAGGGCTAGCGGGGGGTTTCGGCGGGGAGCTGTTTTTT. Its translation is CASSVGLAGGFGGELFF. The chain uses TRBV9 and TRBJ2-2, with 11 bases fitting TRBD2. Germline V gene data show CDR1 as SGDLS and CDR2 as YYNGEE. The CDR3 totals 17 residues. V shed 0 bases and J 7 bases; nucleotides not matched to a gene: 8.

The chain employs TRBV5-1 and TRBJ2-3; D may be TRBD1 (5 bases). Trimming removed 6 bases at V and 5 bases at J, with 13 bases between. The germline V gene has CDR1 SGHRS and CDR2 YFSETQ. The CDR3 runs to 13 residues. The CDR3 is CASTLGVGDTQYF. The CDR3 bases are TGCGCCAGCACTTTAGGGGTCGGAGATACGCAGTATTTT.

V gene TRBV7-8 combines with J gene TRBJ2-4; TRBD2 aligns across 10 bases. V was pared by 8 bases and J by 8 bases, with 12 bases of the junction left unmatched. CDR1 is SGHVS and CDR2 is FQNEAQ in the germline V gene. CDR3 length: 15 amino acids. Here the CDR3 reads CASRPRSGGEDIQYF. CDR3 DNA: TGTGCCAGCCGACCCCGCAGCGGGGGGGAGGACATTCAGTACTTC.

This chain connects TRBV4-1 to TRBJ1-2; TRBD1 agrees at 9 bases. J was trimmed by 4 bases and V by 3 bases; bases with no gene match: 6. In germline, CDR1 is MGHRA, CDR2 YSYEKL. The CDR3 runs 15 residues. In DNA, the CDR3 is TGCGCCAGCAGCCATGGGACAGGGCGCATCTATGGCTACACCTTC. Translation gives CASSHGTGRIYGYTF.

CDR3 sequence reads: CASSPRLAKNIQYF. The CDR3 bases are TGCGCCAGCAGCCCCCGACTAGCCAAAAACATTCAGTACTTC. The chain carries TRBV5-1 and TRBJ2-4; D unresolved. The V end was cut by 4 bases, the J end by 0 bases, with 8 bases between. The CDR3 is made up of 14 amino acids. Per the germline V gene, CDR1 is SGHRS and CDR2 is YFSETQ.

The DNA of the CDR3 is TGTGCCACCAGCAGAGATCTATCGGCGGGACGGAACAACACCTTC. Translating gives CATSRDLSAGRNNTF. The chain has TRBV15 and TRBJ1-2, with D perhaps matching TRBD1 (5 bases). Trimming removed 0 bases at V and 12 bases at J, with 20 bases between. The CDR3 length is 15 residues. Germline V lookup: CDR1 LNHNV, CDR2 YYDKDF (reference sequence).

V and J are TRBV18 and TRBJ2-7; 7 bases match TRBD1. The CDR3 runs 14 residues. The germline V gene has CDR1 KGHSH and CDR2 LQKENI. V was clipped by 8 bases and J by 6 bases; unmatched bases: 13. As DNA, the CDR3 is TGTGCCAGCGGGCGACAGGGATCCCCTTCCGAGCAGTACTTC. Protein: CASGRQGSPSEQYF.

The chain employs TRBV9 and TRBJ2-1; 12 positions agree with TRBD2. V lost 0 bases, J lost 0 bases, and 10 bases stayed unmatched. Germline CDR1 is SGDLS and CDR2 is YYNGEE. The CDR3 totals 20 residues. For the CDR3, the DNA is TGTGCCAGCAGCGTAGCTGGGAGGACTAGCGGGGTGAGCTCCTACAATGAGCAGTTCTTC. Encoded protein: CASSVAGRTSGVSSYNEQFF. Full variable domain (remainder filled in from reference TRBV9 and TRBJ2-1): DSGVTQTPKHLITATGQRVTLRCSPRSGDLSVYWYQQSLDQGLQFLIQYYNGEERAKGNILERFSAQQFPDLHSELNLSSLELGDSALYFCASSVAGRTSGVSSYNEQFFGPGTRLTVL.

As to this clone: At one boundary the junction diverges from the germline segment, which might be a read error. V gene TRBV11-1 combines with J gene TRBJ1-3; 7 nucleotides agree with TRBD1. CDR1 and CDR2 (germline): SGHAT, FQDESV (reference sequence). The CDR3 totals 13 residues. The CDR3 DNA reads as TGTGCCAGCAGCTCTTACAGGGGAAGCACCATATATTTT. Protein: CASSSYRGSTIYF.

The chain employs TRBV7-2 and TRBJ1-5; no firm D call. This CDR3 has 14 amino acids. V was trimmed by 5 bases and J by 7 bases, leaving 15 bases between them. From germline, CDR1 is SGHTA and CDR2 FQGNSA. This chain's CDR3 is CASSPLEAGQPQHF. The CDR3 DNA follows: TGTGCCAGCAGCCCTTTGGAGGCGGGACAGCCCCAGCATTTT.

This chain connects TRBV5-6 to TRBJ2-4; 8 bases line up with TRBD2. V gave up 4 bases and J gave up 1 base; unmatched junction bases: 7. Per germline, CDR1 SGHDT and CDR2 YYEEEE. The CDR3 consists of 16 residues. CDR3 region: CASSTSGGWAKNIQYF. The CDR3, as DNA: TGTGCCAGCAGCACGAGCGGGGGCTGGGCCAAAAACATTCAGTACTTC.

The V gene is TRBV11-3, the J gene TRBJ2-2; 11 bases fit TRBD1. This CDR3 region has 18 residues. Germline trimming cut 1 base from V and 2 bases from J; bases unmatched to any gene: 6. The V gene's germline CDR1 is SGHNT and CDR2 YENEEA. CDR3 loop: CASSLASGTGGNTGELFF. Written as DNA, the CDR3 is TGTGCCAGCAGCTTAGCGAGCGGGACAGGGGGAAACACCGGGGAGCTGTTTTTT.

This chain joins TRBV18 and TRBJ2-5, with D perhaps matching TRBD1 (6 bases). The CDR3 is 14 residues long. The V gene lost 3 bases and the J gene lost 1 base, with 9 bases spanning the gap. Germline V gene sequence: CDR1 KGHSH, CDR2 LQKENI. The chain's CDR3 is CASSPQGGQETQYF. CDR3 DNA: TGTGCCAGCTCACCTCAAGGGGGCCAAGAGACCCAGTACTTC.

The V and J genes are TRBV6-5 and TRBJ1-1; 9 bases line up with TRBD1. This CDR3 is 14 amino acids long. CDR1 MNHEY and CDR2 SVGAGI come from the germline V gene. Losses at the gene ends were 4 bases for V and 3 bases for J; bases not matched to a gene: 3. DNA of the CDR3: TGTGCCAGCAGTTTCGGGACAGGGTACACTGAAGCTTTCTTT. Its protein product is CASSFGTGYTEAFF.

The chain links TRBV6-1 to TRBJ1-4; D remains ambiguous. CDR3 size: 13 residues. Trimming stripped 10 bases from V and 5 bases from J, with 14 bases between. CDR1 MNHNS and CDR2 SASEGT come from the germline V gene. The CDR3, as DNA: TGTGCCACCATCCGGGTCTTCAATGAAAAACTGTTTTTT. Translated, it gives CATIRVFNEKLFF.

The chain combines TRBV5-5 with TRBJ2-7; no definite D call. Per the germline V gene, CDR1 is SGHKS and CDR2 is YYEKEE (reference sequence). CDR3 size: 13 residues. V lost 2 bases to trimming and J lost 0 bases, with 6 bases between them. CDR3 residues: CASSFGSSYEQYV. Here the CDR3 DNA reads TGTGCCAGCAGCTTCGGGTCCTCCTACGAGCAGTACGTC.

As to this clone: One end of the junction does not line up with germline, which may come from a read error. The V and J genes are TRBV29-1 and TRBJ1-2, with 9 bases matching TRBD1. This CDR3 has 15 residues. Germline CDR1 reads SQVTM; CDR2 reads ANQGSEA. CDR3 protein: CSVDRQGGTNNGYTF. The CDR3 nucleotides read TGCAGCGTTGACCGACAGGGGGGAACTAACAATGGCTACACCTTC.

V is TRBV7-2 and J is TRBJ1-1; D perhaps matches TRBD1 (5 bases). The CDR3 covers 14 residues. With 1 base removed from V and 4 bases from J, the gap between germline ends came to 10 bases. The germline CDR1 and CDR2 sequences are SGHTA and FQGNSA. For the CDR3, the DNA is TGTGCCAGCAGCTTAGGGGGGGGTAGCACTGAAGCTTTCTTT. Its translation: CASSLGGGSTEAFF.

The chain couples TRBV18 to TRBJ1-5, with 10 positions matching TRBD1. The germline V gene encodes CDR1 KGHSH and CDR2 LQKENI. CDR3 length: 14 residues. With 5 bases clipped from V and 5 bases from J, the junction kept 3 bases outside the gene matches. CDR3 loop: CASSTGTGDQPQHF. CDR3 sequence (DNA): TGTGCCAGCTCAACCGGGACAGGGGATCAGCCCCAGCATTTT.